This T cell receptor (beta chain) was found in a study of pediatric ulcerative colitis. Trimming cost V 6 bases and J 5 bases; bases outside gene matches: 2. Germline assignment: CDR1 WSHSY and CDR2 SAAADI. This CDR3 is 12 amino acids long. The rectum was sampled with one to two pinch biopsies at colonoscopy. Assay used: immunoSEQ multiplex PCR; TCRdb lists only in-frame clones, some missing. The profile shows around 40,000 clones, around 75% of them singletons. The V call is TRBV10-2, the J call TRBJ1-2; 8 bases map to TRBD1. Source material: gut tissue. The sequence was obtained from a boy aged 5-17 years with severe ulcerative colitis. The CDR3 here is CASRTGVYGYTF. The CDR3 bases are TGCGCCAGCAGGACAGGGGTTTATGGCTACACCTTC.